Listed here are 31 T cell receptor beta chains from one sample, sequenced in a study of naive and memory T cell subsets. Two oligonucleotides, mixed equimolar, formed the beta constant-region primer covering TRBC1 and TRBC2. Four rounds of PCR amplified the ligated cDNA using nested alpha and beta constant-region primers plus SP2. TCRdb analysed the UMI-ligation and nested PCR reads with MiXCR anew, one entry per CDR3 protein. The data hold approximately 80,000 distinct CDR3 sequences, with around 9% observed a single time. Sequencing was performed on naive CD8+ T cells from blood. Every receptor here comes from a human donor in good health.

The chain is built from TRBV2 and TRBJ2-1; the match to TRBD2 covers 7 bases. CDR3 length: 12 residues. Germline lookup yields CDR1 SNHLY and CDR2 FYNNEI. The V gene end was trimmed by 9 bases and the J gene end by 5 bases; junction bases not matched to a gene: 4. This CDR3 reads CARSSGNNEQFF. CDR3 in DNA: TGTGCCAGGTCTAGCGGAAACAATGAGCAGTTCTTC.

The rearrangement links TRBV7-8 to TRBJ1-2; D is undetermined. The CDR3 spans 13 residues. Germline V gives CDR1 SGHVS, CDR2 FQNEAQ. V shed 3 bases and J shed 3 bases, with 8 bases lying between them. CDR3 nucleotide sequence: TGTGCCAGCAGCTTCCAGGCTGACTATGGCTACACCTTC. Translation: CASSFQADYGYTF.

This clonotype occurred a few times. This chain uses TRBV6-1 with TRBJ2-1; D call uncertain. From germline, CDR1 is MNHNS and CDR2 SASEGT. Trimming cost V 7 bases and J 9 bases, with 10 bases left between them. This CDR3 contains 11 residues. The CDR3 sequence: CASTNEVEQFF. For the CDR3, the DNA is TGTGCCAGCACCAACGAGGTTGAGCAGTTCTTC.

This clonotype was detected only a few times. CDR3 region: CSVLRTGASYEQYF. CDR3 DNA: TGCAGCGTTTTGAGGACAGGGGCTTCCTACGAGCAGTACTTC. V gene TRBV29-1 combines with J gene TRBJ2-7; 9 bases fit TRBD1. With 5 bases clipped from V and 1 base from J, the junction kept 6 bases outside the gene matches. Germline V gene sequence: CDR1 SQVTM, CDR2 ANQGSEA. This CDR3 spans 14 amino acids.

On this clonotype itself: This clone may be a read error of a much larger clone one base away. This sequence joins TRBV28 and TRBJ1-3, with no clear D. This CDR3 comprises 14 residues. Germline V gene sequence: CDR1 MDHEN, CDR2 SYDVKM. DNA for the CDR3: TGTGCCAGCAGTTTTGTAGGGTCTGGAAACATCATATATTTT. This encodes CASSFVGSGNIIYF.

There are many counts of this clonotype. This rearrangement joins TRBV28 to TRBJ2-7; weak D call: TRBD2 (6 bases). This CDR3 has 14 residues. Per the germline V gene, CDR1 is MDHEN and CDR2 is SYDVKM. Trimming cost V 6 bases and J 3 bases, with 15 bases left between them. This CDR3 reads CASRGRGTYYEQYF. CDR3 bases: TGTGCCAGCAGGGGGCGCGGGACGTACTACGAGCAGTACTTC. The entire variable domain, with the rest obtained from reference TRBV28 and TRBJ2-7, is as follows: DVKVTQSSRYLVKRTGEKVFLECVQDMDHENMFWYRQDPGLGLRLIYFSYDVKMKEKGDIPEGYSVSREKKERFSLILESASTNQTSMYLCASRGRGTYYEQYFGPGTRLTVT.

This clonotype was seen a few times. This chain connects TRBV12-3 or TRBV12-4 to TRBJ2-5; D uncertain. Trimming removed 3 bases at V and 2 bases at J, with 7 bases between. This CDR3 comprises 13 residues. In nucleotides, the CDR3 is TGTGCCAGCAGTTTTGAACAGCAAGAGACCCAGTACTTC. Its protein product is CASSFEQQETQYF.

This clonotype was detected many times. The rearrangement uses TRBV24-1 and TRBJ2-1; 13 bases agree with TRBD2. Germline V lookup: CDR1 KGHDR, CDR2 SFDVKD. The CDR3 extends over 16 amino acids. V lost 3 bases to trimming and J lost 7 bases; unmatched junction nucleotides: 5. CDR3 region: CATSDPTSGRGNEQFF. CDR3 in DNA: TGTGCCACCAGTGATCCCACTAGCGGGAGGGGTAATGAGCAGTTCTTC.

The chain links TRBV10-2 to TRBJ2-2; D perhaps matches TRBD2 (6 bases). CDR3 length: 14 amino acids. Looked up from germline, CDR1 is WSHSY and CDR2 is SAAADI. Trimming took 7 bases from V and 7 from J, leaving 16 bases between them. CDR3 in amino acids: CASIGGGPIGELFF. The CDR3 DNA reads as TGCGCCAGCATCGGCGGAGGGCCAATCGGGGAGCTGTTTTTT.

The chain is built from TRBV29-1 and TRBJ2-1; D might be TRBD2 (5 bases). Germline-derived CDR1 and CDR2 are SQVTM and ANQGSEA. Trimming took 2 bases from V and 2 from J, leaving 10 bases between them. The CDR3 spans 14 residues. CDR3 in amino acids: CSVEMGVPYNEQFF. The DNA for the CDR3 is TGCAGCGTTGAAATGGGAGTGCCCTACAATGAGCAGTTCTTC.

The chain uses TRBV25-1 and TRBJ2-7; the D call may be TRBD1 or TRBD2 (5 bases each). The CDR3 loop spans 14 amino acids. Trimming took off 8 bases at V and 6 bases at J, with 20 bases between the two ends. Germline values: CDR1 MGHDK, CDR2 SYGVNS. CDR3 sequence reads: CASAGTHTPREQYF. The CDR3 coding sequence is TGTGCCAGCGCCGGGACCCATACACCTCGCGAGCAGTACTTC.

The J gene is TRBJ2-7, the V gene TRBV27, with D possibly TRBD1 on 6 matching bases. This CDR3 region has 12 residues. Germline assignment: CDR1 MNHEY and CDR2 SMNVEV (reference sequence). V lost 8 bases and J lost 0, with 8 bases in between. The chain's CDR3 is CASGQSSYEQYF. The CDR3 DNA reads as TGTGCCAGCGGACAGAGCTCCTACGAGCAGTACTTC.

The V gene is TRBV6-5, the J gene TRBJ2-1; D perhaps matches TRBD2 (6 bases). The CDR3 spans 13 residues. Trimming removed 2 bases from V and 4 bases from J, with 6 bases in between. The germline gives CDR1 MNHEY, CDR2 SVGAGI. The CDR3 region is CASSYRGYNEQFF. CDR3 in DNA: TGTGCCAGCAGTTACCGGGGGTACAATGAGCAGTTCTTC.

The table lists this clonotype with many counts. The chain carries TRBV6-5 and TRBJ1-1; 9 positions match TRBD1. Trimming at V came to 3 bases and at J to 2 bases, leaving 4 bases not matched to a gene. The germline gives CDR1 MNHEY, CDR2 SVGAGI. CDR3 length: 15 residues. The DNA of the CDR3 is TGTGCCAGCAGTTATGGGACAGGGTACAACACTGAAGCTTTCTTT. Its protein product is CASSYGTGYNTEAFF.

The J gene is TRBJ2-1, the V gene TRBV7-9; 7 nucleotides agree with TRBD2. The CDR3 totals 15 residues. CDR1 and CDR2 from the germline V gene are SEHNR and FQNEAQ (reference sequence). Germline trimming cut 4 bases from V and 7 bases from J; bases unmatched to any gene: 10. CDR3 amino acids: CASSSPGEGRNEQFF. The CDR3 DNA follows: TGTGCCAGCAGCTCCCCGGGGGAGGGGAGAAATGAGCAGTTCTTC.

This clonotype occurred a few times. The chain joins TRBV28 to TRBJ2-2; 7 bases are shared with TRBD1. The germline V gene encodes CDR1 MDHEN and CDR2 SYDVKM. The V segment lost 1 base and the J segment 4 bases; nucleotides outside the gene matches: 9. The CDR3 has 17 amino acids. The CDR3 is CASSLFRTGRATGELFF. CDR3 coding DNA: TGTGCCAGCAGTTTATTTCGGACAGGCAGGGCCACCGGGGAGCTGTTTTTT.

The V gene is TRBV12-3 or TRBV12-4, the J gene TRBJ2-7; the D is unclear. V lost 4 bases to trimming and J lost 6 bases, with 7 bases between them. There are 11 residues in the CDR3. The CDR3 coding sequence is TGTGCCAGCAGTTCCACTCCCGAGCAGTACTTC. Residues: CASSSTPEQYF.

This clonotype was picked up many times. The CDR3 reads CSVELAGGFTEQYF. The CDR3 DNA reads as TGCAGCGTTGAACTAGCGGGAGGTTTCACCGAGCAGTACTTC. This chain joins TRBV29-1 and TRBJ2-7; 11 bases match TRBD2. The CDR3 runs to 14 residues. The V gene end was trimmed by 2 bases and the J gene end by 6 bases; junction bases not matched to a gene: 6. Germline-derived CDR1 and CDR2 are SQVTM and ANQGSEA.

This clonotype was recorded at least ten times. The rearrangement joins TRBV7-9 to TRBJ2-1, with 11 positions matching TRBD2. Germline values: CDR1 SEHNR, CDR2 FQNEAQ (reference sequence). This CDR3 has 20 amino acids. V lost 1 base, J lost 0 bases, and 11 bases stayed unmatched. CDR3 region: CASSLVELAGGLSSYNEQFF. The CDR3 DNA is TGTGCCAGCAGCTTAGTGGAGCTAGCGGGAGGTCTAAGCTCCTACAATGAGCAGTTCTTC. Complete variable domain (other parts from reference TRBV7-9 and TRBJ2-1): DTGVSQNPRHKITKRGQNVTFRCDPISEHNRLYWYRQTLGQGPEFLTYFQNEAQLEKSRLLSDRFSAERPKGSFSTLEIQRTEQGDSAMYLCASSLVELAGGLSSYNEQFFGPGTRLTVL.

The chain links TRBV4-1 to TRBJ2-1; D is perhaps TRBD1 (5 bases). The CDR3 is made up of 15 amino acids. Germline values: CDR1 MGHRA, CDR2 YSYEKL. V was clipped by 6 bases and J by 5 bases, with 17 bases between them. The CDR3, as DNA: TGCGCCAGCAGGGATCGGGCCAGGGATCACAATGAGCAGTTCTTC. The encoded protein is CASRDRARDHNEQFF.

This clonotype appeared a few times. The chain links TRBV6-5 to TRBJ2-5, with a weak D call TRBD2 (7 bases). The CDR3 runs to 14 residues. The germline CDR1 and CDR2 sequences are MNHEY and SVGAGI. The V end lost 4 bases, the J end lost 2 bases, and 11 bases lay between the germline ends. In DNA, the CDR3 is TGTGCCAGCAGTTTGGGGGGGGCACAAGAGACCCAGTACTTC. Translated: CASSLGGAQETQYF.

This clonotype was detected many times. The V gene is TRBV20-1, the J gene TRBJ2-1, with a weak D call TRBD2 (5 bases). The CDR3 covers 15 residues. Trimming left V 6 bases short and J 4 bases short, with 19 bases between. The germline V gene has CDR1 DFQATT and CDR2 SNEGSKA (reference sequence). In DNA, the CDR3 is TGCAGTGCAAAGAGTCCGAGCGGAGATTACAATGAGCAGTTCTTC. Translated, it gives CSAKSPSGDYNEQFF.

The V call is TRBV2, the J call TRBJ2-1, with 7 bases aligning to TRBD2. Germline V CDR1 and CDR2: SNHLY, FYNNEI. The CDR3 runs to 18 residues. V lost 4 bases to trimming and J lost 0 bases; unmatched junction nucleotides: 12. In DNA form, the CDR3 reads TGTGCCAGCAGTGGAGTTGGGCGGGAGATCTCCTCCTACAATGAGCAGTTCTTC. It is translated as CASSGVGREISSYNEQFF.

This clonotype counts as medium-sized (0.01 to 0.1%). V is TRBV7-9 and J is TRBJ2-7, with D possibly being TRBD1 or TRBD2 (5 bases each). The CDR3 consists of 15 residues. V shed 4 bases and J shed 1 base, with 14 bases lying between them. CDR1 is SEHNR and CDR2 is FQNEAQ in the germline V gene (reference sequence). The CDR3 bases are TGTGCCAGCAGCTCCCGGGACCTGGGTTCCTACGAGCAGTACTTC. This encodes CASSSRDLGSYEQYF.

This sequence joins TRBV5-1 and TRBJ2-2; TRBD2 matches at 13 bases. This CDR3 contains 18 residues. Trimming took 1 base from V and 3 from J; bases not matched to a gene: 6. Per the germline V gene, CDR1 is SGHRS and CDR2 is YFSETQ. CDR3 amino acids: CASSLILAGGPDTGELFF. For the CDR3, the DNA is TGCGCCAGCAGCTTGATACTAGCGGGAGGGCCGGACACCGGGGAGCTGTTTTTT. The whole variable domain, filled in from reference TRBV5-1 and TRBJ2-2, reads KAGVTQTPRYLIKTRGQQVTLSCSPISGHRSVSWYQQTPGQGLQFLFEYFSETQRNKGNFPGRFSGRQFSNSRSEMNVSTLELGDSALYLCASSLILAGGPDTGELFFGEGSRLTVL.

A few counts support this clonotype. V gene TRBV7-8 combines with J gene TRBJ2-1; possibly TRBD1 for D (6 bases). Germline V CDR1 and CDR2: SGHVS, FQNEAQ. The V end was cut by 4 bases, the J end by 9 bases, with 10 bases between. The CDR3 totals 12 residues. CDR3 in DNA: TGTGCCAGCAGCTCAGGGGTGTTTGAGCAGTTCTTC. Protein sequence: CASSSGVFEQFF. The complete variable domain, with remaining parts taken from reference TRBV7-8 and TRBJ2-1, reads GAGVSQSPRYKVAKRGQDVALRCDPISGHVSLFWYQQALGQGPEFLTYFQNEAQLDKSGLPSDRFFAERPEGSVSTLKIQRTQQEDSAVYLCASSSGVFEQFFGPGTRLTVL.

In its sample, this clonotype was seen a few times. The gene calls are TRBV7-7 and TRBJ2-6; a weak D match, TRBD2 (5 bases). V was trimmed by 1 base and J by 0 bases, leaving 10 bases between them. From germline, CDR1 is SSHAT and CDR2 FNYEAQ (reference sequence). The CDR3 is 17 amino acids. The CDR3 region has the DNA TGTGCCAGCAGCTTAGACTACGGGGACTCTGGGGCCAACGTCCTGACTTTC. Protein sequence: CASSLDYGDSGANVLTF. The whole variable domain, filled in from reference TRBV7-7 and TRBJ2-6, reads GAGVSQSPRYKVTKRGQDVTLRCDPISSHATLYWYQQALGQGPEFLTYFNYEAQPDKSGLPSDRFSAERPEGSISTLTIQRTEQRDSAMYRCASSLDYGDSGANVLTFGAGSRLTVL.

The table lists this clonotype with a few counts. The CDR3 sequence: CASSFPSRDRLTYGTDTQYF. The CDR3 nucleotides are TGTGCCAGCAGTTTCCCCTCCCGGGACAGGTTAACTTACGGCACAGATACGCAGTATTTT. This chain joins TRBV28 and TRBJ2-3; 8 bases are a match to TRBD1. There are 20 residues in the CDR3. Trimming took 3 bases from V and 1 from J; bases not matched to a gene: 18. Germline V lookup: CDR1 MDHEN, CDR2 SYDVKM. Based on the CDR3 plus reference TRBV28 and TRBJ2-3, the full variable domain is DVKVTQSSRYLVKRTGEKVFLECVQDMDHENMFWYRQDPGLGLRLIYFSYDVKMKEKGDIPEGYSVSREKKERFSLILESASTNQTSMYLCASSFPSRDRLTYGTDTQYFGPGTRLTVL.

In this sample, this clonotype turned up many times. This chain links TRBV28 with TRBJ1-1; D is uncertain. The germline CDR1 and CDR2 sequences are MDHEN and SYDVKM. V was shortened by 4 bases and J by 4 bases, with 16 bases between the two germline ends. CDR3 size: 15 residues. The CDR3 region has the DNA TGTGCCAGCAGTTCCTCCGGAGTAGCGGCCACTGAAGCTTTCTTT. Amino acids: CASSSSGVAATEAFF.

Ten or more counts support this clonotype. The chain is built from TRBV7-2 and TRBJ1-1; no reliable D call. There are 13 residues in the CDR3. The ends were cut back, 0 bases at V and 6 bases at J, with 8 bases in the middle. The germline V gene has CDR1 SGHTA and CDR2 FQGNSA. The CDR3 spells CASSLADWSEAFF. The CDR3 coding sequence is TGTGCCAGCAGCTTAGCCGACTGGTCTGAAGCTTTCTTT.

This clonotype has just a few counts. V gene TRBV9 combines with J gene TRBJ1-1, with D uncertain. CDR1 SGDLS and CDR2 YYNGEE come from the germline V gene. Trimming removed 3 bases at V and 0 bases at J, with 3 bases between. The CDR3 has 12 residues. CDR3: CASSGMNTEAFF. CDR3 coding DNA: TGTGCCAGCAGCGGTATGAACACTGAAGCTTTCTTT.